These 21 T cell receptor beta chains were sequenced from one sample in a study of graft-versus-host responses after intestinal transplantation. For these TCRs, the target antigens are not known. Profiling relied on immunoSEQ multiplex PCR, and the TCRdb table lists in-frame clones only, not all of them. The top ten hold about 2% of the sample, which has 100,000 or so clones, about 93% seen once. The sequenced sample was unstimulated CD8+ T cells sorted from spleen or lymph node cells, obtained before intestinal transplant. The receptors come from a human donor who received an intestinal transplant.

The CDR3 DNA follows: TGTGCCATCAGAATAGGGACAGGGATGAACACTGAAGCTTTCTTT. As protein: CAIRIGTGMNTEAFF. This chain uses TRBV10-3 with TRBJ1-1, with 9 bases matching TRBD1. CDR3 size: 15 residues. J gave up 0 bases and V 6 bases, and 5 bases lay outside the gene matches. Germline V lookup: CDR1 ENHRY, CDR2 SYGVKD.

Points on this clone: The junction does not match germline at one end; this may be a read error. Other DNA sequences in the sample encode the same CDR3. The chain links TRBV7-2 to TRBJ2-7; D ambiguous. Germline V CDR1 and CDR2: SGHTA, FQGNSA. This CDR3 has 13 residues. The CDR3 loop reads CASSLNTRREQYF. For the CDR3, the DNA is TGTGCCAGTAGCTTAAACACCCGCAGGGAGCAGTACTTC.

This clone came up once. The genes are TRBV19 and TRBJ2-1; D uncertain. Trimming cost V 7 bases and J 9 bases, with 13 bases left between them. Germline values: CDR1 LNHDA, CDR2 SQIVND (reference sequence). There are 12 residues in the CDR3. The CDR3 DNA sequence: TGTGCCAGTAAAGATTCGAGAGGTGAGCAGTTCTTC. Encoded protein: CASKDSRGEQFF.

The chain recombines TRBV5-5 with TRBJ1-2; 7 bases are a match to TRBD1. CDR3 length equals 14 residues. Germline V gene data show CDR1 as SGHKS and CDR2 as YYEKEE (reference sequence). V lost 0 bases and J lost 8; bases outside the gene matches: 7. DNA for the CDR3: TGTGCCAGCAGCTTGGGGACAGGCCTGGACGGCTACACCTTC. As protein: CASSLGTGLDGYTF.

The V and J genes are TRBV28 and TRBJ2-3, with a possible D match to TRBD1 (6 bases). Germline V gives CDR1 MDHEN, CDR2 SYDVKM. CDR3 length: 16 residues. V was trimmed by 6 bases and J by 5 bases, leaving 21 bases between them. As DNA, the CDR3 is TGTGCCAGCAGGCCAGGGACACCGAGGGAGAAAGATACGCAGTATTTT. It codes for CASRPGTPREKDTQYF.

CDR3 DNA sequence: TGTGCCAGCAGCCCCGACAGGGGAGGGGAGACCCAGTACTTC. It is translated as CASSPDRGGETQYF. The J gene is TRBJ2-5, the V gene TRBV27, with D tentatively TRBD1 (8 bases). CDR3 size: 14 residues. Per the germline V gene, CDR1 is MNHEY and CDR2 is SMNVEV (reference sequence). The ends were cut back, 6 bases at V and 5 bases at J, with 16 bases in the middle.

CDR3 residues: CASSLAGAGYEQYF. CDR3 bases: TGTGCCAGCAGCTTGGCGGGAGCCGGCTACGAGCAGTACTTC. The chain uses TRBV7-8 and TRBJ2-7, with 7 bases fitting TRBD2. CDR3 size: 14 residues. CDR1 SGHVS and CDR2 FQNEAQ come from the germline V gene. V shed 3 bases, J shed 3 bases, and the junction held 5 bases outside the gene matches.

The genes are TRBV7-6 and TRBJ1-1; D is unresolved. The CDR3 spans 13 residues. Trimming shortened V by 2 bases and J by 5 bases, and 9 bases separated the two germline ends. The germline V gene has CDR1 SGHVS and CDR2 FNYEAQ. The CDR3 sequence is CASSLNQMTEAFF. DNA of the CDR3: TGTGCCAGCAGCTTAAACCAGATGACTGAAGCTTTCTTT.

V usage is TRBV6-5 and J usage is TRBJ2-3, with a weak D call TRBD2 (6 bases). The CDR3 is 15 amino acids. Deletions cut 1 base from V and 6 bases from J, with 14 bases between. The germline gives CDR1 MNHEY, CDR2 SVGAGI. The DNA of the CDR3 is TGTGCCAGCAGTTACTTTGCGGGGCTTTCGGATACGCAGTATTTT. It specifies CASSYFAGLSDTQYF.

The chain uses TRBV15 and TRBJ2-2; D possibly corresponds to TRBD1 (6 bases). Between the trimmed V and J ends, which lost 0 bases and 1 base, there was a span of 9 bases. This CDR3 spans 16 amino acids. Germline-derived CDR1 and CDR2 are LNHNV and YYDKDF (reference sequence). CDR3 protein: CATSRDIRGNTGELFF. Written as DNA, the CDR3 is TGTGCCACCAGCAGAGATATCAGGGGGAACACCGGGGAGCTGTTTTTT.

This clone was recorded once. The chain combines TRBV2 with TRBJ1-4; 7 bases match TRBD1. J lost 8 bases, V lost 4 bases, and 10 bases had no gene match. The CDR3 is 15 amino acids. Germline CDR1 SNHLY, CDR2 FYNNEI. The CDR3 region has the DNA TGTGCCAGCAGTGGGGGACAGCATATAGGGGAAAAACTGTTTTTT. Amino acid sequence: CASSGGQHIGEKLFF.

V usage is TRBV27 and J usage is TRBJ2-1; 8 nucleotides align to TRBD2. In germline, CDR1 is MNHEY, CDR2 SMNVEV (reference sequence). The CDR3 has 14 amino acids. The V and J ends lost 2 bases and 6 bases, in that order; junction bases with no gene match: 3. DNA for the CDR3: TGTGCCAGCAGTTTACGGGGGGGCGGCAATGAGCAGTTCTTC. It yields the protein CASSLRGGGNEQFF.

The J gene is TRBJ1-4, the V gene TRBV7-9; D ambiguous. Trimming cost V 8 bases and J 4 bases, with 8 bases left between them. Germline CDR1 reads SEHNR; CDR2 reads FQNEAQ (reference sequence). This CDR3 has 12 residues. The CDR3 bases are TGTGCCAGCTCCCAGATTAATGAAAAACTGTTTTTT. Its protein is CASSQINEKLFF.

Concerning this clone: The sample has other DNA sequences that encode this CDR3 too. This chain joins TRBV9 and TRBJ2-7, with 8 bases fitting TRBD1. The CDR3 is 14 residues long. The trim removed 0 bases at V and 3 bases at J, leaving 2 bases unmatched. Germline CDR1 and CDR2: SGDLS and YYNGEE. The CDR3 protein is CASSVGDRGYEQYF. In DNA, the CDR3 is TGTGCCAGCAGCGTAGGTGACAGGGGCTACGAGCAGTACTTC.

CDR3 nucleotides: TGTGCCTTCCACCCCTCACTCGGGACAGCCTCCTACGAGCAGTACTTC. This encodes CAFHPSLGTASYEQYF. This chain connects TRBV30 to TRBJ2-7, with TRBD1 matching 7 bases. The CDR3 consists of 16 residues. V lost 7 bases, J lost 0 bases, and 15 bases stayed unmatched. Germline V lookup: CDR1 GTSNPN, CDR2 SVGIG (reference sequence).

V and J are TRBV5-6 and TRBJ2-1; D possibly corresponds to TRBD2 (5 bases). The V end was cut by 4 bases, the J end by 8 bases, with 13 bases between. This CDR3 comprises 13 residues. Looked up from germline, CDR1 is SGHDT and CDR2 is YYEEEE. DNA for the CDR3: TGTGCCAGCAGCCTAGGACTCCACGATGAGCAGTTCTTC. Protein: CASSLGLHDEQFF.

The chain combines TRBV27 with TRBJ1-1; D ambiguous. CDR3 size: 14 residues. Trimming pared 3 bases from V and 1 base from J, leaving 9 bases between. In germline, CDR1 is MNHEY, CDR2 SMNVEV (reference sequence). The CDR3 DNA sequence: TGTGCCAGCAGTTTGAATACAGAGAACACTGAAGCTTTCTTT. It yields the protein CASSLNTENTEAFF.

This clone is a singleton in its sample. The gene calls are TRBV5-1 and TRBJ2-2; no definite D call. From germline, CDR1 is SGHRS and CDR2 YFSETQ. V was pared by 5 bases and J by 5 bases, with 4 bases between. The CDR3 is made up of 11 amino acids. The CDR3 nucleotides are TGCGCCAGCAGTCGGACCGGGGAGCTGTTTTTT. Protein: CASSRTGELFF.

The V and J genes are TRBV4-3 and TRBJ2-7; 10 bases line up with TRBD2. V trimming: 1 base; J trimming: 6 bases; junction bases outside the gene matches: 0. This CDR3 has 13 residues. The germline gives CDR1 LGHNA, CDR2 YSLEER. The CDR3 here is CASSQGTSGEQYF. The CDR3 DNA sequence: TGCGCCAGCAGCCAAGGGACTAGCGGCGAGCAGTACTTC.

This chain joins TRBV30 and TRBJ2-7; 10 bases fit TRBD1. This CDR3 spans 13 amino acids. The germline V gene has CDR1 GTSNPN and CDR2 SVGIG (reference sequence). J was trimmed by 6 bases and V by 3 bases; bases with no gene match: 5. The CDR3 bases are TGTGCCTGGAGCCTAGGGACAGGGGTCGAGCAGTACTTC. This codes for CAWSLGTGVEQYF.

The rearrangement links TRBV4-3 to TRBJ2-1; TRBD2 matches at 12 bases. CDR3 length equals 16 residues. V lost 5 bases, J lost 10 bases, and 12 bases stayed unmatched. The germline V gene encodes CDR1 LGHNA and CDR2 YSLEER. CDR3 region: CASSETGTSGFFEQFF. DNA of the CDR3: TGCGCCAGCAGCGAAACCGGGACTAGCGGGTTCTTCGAGCAGTTCTTC.